This T cell receptor (beta chain) was recorded in a study of CD8+ T cells in alopecia areata. Trimming stripped 7 bases from V and 10 bases from J, with 17 bases between. Germline V gene data show CDR1 as MNHEY and CDR2 as SMNVEV (reference sequence). CDR3 length equals 14 residues. cDNA prepared by RNA extraction and subsequent reverse transcription served as the template for sequencing. Generated by immunoSEQ multiplex PCR, the TCRdb table keeps only in-frame clones and is missing some. The sample consists of about 87,000 clones, 60% to 80% of them appearing once. Sample treatment: oral pan-JAK inhibitor, 5-10 mg twice daily.

Material: CD8+ T cells sorted from blood, obtained between weeks 44 and 45, from a patient treated with tofacitinib. The chain employs TRBV27 and TRBJ1-6, with no clear D. This clonotype was obtained from a human donor with alopecia areata. The CDR3 nucleotides are TGTGCCAGCACCTATCTCGGGAGGGAATCACCCCTCCACTTT. This gives the protein CASTYLGRESPLHF.